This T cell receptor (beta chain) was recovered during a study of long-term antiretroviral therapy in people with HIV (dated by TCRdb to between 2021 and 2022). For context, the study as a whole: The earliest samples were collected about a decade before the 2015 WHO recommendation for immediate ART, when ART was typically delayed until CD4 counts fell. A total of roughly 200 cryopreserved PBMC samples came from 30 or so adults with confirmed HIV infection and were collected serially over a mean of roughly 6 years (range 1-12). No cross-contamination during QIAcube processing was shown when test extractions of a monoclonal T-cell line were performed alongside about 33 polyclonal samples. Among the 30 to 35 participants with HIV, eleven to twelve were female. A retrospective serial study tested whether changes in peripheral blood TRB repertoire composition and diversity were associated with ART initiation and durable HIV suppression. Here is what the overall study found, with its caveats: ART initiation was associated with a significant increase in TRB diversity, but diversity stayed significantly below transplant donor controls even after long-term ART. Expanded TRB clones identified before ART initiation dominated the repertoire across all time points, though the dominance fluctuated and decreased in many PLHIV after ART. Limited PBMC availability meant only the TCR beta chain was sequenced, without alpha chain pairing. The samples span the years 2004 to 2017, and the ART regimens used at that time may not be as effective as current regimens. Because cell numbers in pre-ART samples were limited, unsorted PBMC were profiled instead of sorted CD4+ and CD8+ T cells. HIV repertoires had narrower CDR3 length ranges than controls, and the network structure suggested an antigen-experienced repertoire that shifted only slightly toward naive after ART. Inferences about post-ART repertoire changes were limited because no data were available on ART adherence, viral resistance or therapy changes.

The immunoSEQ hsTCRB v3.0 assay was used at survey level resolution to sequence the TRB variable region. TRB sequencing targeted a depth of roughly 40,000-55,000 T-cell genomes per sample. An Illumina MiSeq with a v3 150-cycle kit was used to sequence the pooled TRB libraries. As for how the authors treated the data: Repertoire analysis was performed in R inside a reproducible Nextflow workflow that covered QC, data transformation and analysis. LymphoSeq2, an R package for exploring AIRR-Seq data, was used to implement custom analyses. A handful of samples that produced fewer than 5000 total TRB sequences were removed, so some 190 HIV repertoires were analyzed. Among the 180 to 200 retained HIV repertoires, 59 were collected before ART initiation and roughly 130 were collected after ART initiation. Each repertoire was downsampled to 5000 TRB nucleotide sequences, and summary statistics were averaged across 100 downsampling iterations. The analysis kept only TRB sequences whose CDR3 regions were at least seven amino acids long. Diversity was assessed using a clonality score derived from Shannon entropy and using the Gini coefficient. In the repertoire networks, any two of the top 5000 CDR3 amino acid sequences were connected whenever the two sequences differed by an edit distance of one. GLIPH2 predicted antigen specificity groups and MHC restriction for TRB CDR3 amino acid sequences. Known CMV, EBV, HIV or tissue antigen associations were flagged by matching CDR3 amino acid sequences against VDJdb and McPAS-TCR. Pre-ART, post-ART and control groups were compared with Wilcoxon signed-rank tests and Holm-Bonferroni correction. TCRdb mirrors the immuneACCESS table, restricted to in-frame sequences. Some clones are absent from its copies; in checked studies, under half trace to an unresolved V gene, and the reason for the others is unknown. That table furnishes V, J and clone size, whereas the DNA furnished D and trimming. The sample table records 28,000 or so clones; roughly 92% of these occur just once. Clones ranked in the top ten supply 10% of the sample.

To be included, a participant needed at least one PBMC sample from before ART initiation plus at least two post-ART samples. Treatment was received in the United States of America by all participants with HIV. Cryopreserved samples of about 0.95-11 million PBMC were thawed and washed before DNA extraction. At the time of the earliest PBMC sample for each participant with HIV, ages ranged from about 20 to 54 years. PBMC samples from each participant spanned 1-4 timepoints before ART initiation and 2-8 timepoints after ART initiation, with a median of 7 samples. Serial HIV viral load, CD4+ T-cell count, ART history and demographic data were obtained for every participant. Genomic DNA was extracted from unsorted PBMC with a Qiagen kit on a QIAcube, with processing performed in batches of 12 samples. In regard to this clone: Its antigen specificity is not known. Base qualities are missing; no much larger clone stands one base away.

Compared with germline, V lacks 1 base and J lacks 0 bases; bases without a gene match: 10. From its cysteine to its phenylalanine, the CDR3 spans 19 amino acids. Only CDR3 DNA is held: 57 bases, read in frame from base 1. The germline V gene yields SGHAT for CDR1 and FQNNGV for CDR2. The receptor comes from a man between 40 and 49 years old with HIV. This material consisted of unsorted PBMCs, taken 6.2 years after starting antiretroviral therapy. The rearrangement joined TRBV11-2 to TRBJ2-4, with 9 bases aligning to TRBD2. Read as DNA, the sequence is TGTGCCAGCAGCTTAGGGACTCGGACTAGCGCCTTAGCCAAAAACATTCAGTACTTC. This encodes CASSLGTRTSALAKNIQYF.